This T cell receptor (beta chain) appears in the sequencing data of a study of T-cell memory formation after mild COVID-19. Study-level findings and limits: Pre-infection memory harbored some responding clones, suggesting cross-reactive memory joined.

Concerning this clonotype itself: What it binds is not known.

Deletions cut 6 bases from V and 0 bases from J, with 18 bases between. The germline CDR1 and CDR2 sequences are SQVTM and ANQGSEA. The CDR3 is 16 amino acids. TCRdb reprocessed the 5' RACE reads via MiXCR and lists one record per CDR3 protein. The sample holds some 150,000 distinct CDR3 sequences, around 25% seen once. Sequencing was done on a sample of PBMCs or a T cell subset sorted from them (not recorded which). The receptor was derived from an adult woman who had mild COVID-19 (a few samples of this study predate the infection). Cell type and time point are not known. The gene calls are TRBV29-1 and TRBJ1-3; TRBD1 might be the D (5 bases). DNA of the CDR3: TGCAGCGTCCTGGGGGACGCGAAGAGCTCTGGAAACACCATATATTTT. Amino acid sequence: CSVLGDAKSSGNTIYF.